This TCR beta chain was identified in a study of radiotherapy plus CTLA-4 blockade in lung cancer. Turning to the study itself: Objective responses occurred in around 18% of patients; around 31% had disease control.

V lost 5 bases, J lost 3 bases, and 10 bases lay in between. In germline, CDR1 is LNHDA, CDR2 SQIVND (reference sequence). There are 13 residues in the CDR3. On this clone: Its antigen is still unknown.

Study-level points and caveats: Following radiotherapy plus ipilimumab, tumor-derived TCR clones expanded in the blood.

Sequencing was performed with immunoSEQ multiplex PCR; in TCRdb, only in-frame clones are kept and a portion is missing. The repertoire holds roughly 48,000 clones, with 70% to 80% as singletons. The chain combines TRBV19 with TRBJ1-1; the D is unclear. The source material was peripheral blood, sampled from a patient treated with radiotherapy plus ipilimumab. This sequence originates from a human donor with non-small cell lung cancer who had stable disease on radiotherapy plus ipilimumab. The CDR3 bases are TGTGCCAGTAGTCAGTACGGAGACACTGAAGCTTTCTTT. This gives the protein CASSQYGDTEAFF. Combining the CDR3 with reference TRBV19 and TRBJ1-1 gives the whole variable domain DGGITQSPKYLFRKEGQNVTLSCEQNLNHDAMYWYRQDPGQGLRLIYYSQIVNDFQKGDIAEGYSVSREKKESFPLTVTSAQKNPTAFYLCASSQYGDTEAFFGQGTRLTVV.